This T cell receptor (beta chain) was identified during a study of T cell changes during pregnancy in multiple sclerosis. Measured with immunoSEQ multiplex PCR; TCRdb has only the in-frame clones, and not every one. The data contain 40,000 to 50,000 clones, roughly 92% of them singletons. The CDR3 totals 14 residues. CDR1 is SGHTA, CDR2 FQGNSA, per germline. V was clipped by 5 bases and J by 8 bases; unmatched bases: 8. This chain links TRBV7-2 with TRBJ1-4, with 7 bases that match TRBD1. This sample comprised CD4+ T cells from peripheral blood mononuclear cells, obtained in the third trimester of pregnancy. This clonotype originated in a female donor with multiple sclerosis, enrolled in a pregnancy study. In DNA, the CDR3 is TGTGCCAGCAGCCCGACAGGGCGGGGAGAAAAACTGTTTTTT. It yields the protein CASSPTGRGEKLFF. The entire variable domain, with the rest obtained from reference TRBV7-2 and TRBJ1-4, is as follows: GAGVSQSPSNKVTEKGKDVELRCDPISGHTALYWYRQSLGQGLEFLIYFQGNSAPDKSGLPSDRFSAERTGGSVSTLTIQRTQQEDSAVYLCASSPTGRGEKLFFGSGTQLSVL.